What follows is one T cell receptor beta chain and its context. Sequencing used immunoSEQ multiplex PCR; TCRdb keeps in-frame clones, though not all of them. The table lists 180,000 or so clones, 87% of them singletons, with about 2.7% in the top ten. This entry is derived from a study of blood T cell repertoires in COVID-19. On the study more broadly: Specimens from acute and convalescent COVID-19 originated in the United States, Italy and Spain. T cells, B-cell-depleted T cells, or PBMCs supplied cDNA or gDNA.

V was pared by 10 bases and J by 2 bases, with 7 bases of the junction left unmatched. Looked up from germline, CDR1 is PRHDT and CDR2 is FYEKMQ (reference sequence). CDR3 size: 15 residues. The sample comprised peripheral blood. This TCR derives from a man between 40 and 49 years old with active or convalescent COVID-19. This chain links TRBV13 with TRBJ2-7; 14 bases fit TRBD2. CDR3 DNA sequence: TGTGCCACCAGACTAGCGGGGGGGCCTCCCTACGAGCAGTACTTC. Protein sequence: CATRLAGGPPYEQYF.